This entry concerns a single TCR beta chain. Its specificity is unknown. Germline CDR1 is SEHNR and CDR2 is FQNEAQ (reference sequence). The CDR3 is made up of 13 amino acids. V lost 4 bases and J lost 3, with 9 bases in between. This entry is derived from a study of blood T cells in healthy people across ages. Whole-study findings and limits: Researchers report that TCR beta diversity correlated strongly with naive T cell percentage. Long-lived donors exceeded aged donors in naive CD4+ cells and diversity.

It was with a sample-barcoded 5' primer and a J-beta primer mix that a second PCR of about 6 to 12 cycles was run. TCRdb processed the 5' RACE reads anew with MiXCR; each CDR3 protein has one entry. The sample lists about 1.1 million distinct CDR3 sequences; around two fifths were seen once. V is TRBV7-9 and J is TRBJ1-1; the D gene is possibly TRBD1 (5 bases). This TCR was sampled from a man in his late teens or twenties in good health. Sequencing was done on a sample of blood. The DNA of the CDR3 is TGTGCCAGCAGCTCGACAGAAGACACTGAAGCTTTCTTT. It translates to CASSSTEDTEAFF.